The 32 T cell receptor beta chains listed next were all sequenced from one sample in a study. TCRdb re-called the 5' RACE reads with MiXCR, one entry per CDR3 protein. The table shows some 62,000 distinct CDR3 sequences, with nearly 30% occurring only once. Sequenced input: tumor-infiltrating naive CD4+ T cells sorted from the breast tumor. Subset defined: naive CD4+ T cells, CD4+CD45RA+CD25-. The receptors come from a female donor with breast cancer.

Relative to its sample, this clonotype is medium-sized. The chain uses TRBV7-2 and TRBJ1-2; the match to TRBD1 covers 7 bases. The junction had 3 bases not matched to a gene; V was cut back by 1 base and J by 7 bases. CDR3 length equals 13 residues. Germline CDR1 SGHTA, CDR2 FQGNSA. CDR3 loop: CASSLDRGFGYTF. For the CDR3, the DNA is TGTGCCAGCAGCTTAGACAGGGGATTTGGCTACACCTTC.

In this sample, this clonotype turned up a few times. The chain has TRBV20-1 and TRBJ2-1, with 11 nucleotides matching TRBD2. CDR3 size: 15 residues. V lost 1 base, J lost 6 bases, and 5 bases stayed unmatched. The germline CDR1 and CDR2 sequences are DFQATT and SNEGSKA (reference sequence). CDR3 DNA sequence: TGCAGTGCTAGAGTTTTTGGGACTAGCGGCAATGAGCAGTTCTTC. This encodes CSARVFGTSGNEQFF.

This chain uses TRBV28 with TRBJ1-6; 7 positions match TRBD1. Germline values: CDR1 MDHEN, CDR2 SYDVKM. CDR3 length: 16 amino acids. J gave up 9 bases and V 6 bases, and 14 bases lay outside the gene matches. In nucleotides, the CDR3 is TGTGCCAGCAGAAAGAGACAGGGCACCGAGAGTTCACCCCTCCACTTT. Residues: CASRKRQGTESSPLHF. Full variable domain (rest looked up from reference TRBV28 and TRBJ1-6): DVKVTQSSRYLVKRTGEKVFLECVQDMDHENMFWYRQDPGLGLRLIYFSYDVKMKEKGDIPEGYSVSREKKERFSLILESASTNQTSMYLCASRKRQGTESSPLHFGNGTRLTVT.

This clonotype was observed a handful of times. The rearrangement uses TRBV6-1 and TRBJ1-1, with D unclear. Per the germline V gene, CDR1 is MNHNS and CDR2 is SASEGT. Trimming shortened V by 5 bases and J by 3 bases, and 10 bases separated the two germline ends. The CDR3 is made up of 13 amino acids. CDR3 coding DNA: TGTGCCAGCAGTCGGGTTCTGGACACTGAAGCTTTCTTT. Translation: CASSRVLDTEAFF.

The chain carries TRBV6-2 or TRBV6-3 and TRBJ1-5; D remains unclear. Deletions cut 2 bases from V and 0 bases from J, with 11 bases between. CDR1 and CDR2 (germline): MNHEY, SVGEGT. The CDR3 runs to 16 residues. The CDR3 nucleotides are TGTGCCAGCAGTTACGTATCGGAATTTAGCAATCAGCCCCAGCATTTT. Residues: CASSYVSEFSNQPQHF.

Only a few counts were recorded for this clonotype. This chain connects TRBV10-3 to TRBJ2-7; D might be TRBD1 (6 bases). The CDR3 is made up of 14 amino acids. The germline gives CDR1 ENHRY, CDR2 SYGVKD. With 0 bases removed from V and 3 bases from J, the gap between germline ends came to 9 bases. CDR3 nucleotide sequence: TGTGCCATCAGTGAGTCAGAAGGGGGCTACGAGCAGTACTTC. It specifies CAISESEGGYEQYF.

This clonotype was detected ten times or more. The chain employs TRBV6-5 and TRBJ1-6; D not resolved. Trimming pared 2 bases from V and 8 bases from J, leaving 7 bases between. The CDR3 loop spans 13 amino acids. Germline CDR1 and CDR2: MNHEY and SVGAGI. This CDR3 reads CASSYEPDSPLHF. The CDR3 DNA follows: TGTGCCAGCAGTTACGAACCGGATTCACCCCTCCACTTT.

This sequence joins TRBV4-2 and TRBJ1-3, with D uncertain. V shed 1 base and J shed 2 bases, with 9 bases lying between them. The CDR3 extends over 15 amino acids. Germline V CDR1 and CDR2: LGHNA, YNFKEQ. This CDR3 is CASSQGAGPGNTIYF. In DNA form, the CDR3 reads TGTGCCAGCAGCCAAGGGGCAGGACCTGGAAACACCATATATTTT.

This clonotype was picked up a small number of times. In DNA form, the CDR3 reads TGTGCCAGCAGCCAATTCCTGGGAGGGGAGCAGTACTTC. The encoded protein is CASSQFLGGEQYF. V is TRBV3-1 and J is TRBJ2-7; 7 bases map to TRBD2. The CDR3 covers 13 residues. The junction had 5 bases not matched to a gene; V was cut back by 2 bases and J by 7 bases. Germline CDR1 and CDR2: LGHDT and YNNKEL (reference sequence).

The J gene is TRBJ1-1, the V gene TRBV4-2, with D perhaps matching TRBD1 (5 bases). The V and J ends lost 0 bases and 4 bases respectively, with 15 bases between them. Germline V gene sequence: CDR1 LGHNA, CDR2 YNFKEQ. The CDR3 is made up of 16 amino acids. In DNA, the CDR3 is TGTGCCAGCAGCCAAGAGGAGCTTGGGGCCCGCACTGAAGCTTTCTTT. The encoded protein is CASSQEELGARTEAFF.

This chain links TRBV12-3 or TRBV12-4 with TRBJ2-3; 11 nucleotides match TRBD2. J lost 2 bases, V lost 2 bases, and 9 bases had no gene match. The CDR3 extends over 18 amino acids. CDR3 loop: CASSLTSGGILVTDTQYF. CDR3 coding DNA: TGTGCCAGCAGTTTAACTAGCGGGGGTATCTTAGTCACAGATACGCAGTATTTT.

The table lists this clonotype with a few counts. V and J are TRBV29-1 and TRBJ2-5, with 9 bases fitting TRBD2. With V trimmed by 6 bases and J by 5 bases, 13 bases remained unmatched. Germline V gene data show CDR1 as SQVTM and CDR2 as ANQGSEA. The length of the CDR3 is 15 residues. In DNA form, the CDR3 reads TGCAGCGTGCGGGTTAGCGGGAGTTGGGGGGAGACCCAGTACTTC. Protein product: CSVRVSGSWGETQYF.

This clonotype was picked up a small number of times. The chain recombines TRBV4-2 with TRBJ1-1, with D possibly matching TRBD1 (6 bases). Germline assignment: CDR1 LGHNA and CDR2 YNFKEQ. The CDR3 has 15 amino acids. V lost 1 base and J 4 bases, leaving 13 bases between the germline ends. CDR3 sequence (DNA): TGTGCCAGCAGCCAAGTGGGGGGGCGCGGCACTGAAGCTTTCTTT. Translated: CASSQVGGRGTEAFF.

This clonotype was detected a few times. The rearrangement links TRBV24-1 to TRBJ2-3; 8 bases agree with TRBD1. The V gene end was trimmed by 4 bases and the J gene end by 6 bases; junction bases not matched to a gene: 5. The CDR3 has 14 residues. Germline V lookup: CDR1 KGHDR, CDR2 SFDVKD. The CDR3 coding sequence is TGTGCCACCAGTGACGCAGGGGGCCCGGATACGCAGTATTTT. Protein sequence: CATSDAGGPDTQYF.

The gene calls are TRBV14 and TRBJ1-5; maybe TRBD1 (6 bases). Trimming left V 1 base short and J 7 bases short, with 11 bases between. This CDR3 comprises 14 residues. Germline V CDR1 and CDR2: SGHDN, FVKESK. Here the CDR3 reads CASSQGAGVQPQHF. CDR3 bases: TGTGCCAGCAGCCAAGGGGCAGGGGTCCAGCCCCAGCATTTT.

The chain carries TRBV28 and TRBJ2-7, with TRBD1 matching over 11 bases. Losses at the gene ends were 9 bases for V and 2 bases for J; bases not matched to a gene: 6. This CDR3 has 14 residues. In germline, CDR1 is MDHEN, CDR2 SYDVKM. CDR3 residues: CASWTGGLTYEQYF. Written as DNA, the CDR3 is TGTGCCAGTTGGACAGGGGGCTTAACCTACGAGCAGTACTTC.

For this clonotype: The conserved closing phenylalanine or tryptophan is absent in this CDR3, likely reflecting a read error. The gene calls are TRBV14 and TRBJ1-2; D gene uncertain. This CDR3 is built from 12 residues. Germline V lookup: CDR1 SGHDN, CDR2 FVKESK. Deletions cut 3 bases from V and 8 bases from J, with 10 bases between. CDR3 sequence reads: CASSQVGLGYTL. The DNA for the CDR3 is TGTGCCAGCAGCCAGGTGGGCCTCGGCTACACCCTC.

In this sample, this clonotype turned up many times. The chain links TRBV7-9 to TRBJ2-3; TRBD2 agrees at 9 bases. Germline V CDR1 and CDR2: SEHNR, FQNEAQ (reference sequence). With V trimmed by 9 bases and J by 0 bases, 7 bases remained unmatched. The CDR3 length is 15 residues. CDR3 in amino acids: CASTPSGASTDTQYF. The CDR3 DNA follows: TGTGCCAGTACCCCTAGCGGGGCTAGCACAGATACGCAGTATTTT.

This clonotype appeared a few times. The CDR3 region is CASSPRGNSPLHF. Written as DNA, the CDR3 is TGTGCCAGCAGTCCCAGGGGGAATTCACCCCTCCACTTT. The rearrangement joins TRBV6-5 to TRBJ1-6; 7 bases align to TRBD1. V gave up 5 bases and J gave up 7 bases; unmatched junction bases: 2. CDR1 and CDR2 (germline): MNHEY, SVGAGI. The CDR3 runs 13 residues.

V and J are TRBV20-1 and TRBJ1-2; 10 nucleotides agree with TRBD1. This CDR3 region has 12 residues. Germline CDR1 reads DFQATT; CDR2 reads SNEGSKA (reference sequence). The ends lost 5 bases at V and 4 bases at J; junction bases unmatched: 1. The CDR3 nucleotides read TGCAGTGCTCGGACAGGGGGCTATGGCTACACCTTC. It encodes CSARTGGYGYTF.

This clonotype was seen more than once but under ten times. This chain connects TRBV20-1 to TRBJ1-2, with D possibly matching TRBD1 (5 bases). Germline CDR1 reads DFQATT; CDR2 reads SNEGSKA (reference sequence). V lost 0 bases, J lost 4 bases, and 9 bases lay in between. The CDR3 length is 13 residues. In DNA form, the CDR3 reads TGCAGTGCTAGAGAGGCAGGGCCCTATGGCTACACCTTC. It is translated as CSAREAGPYGYTF.

The CDR3 nucleotides read TGTGCCAGCAGCTTAGGAGGGGCCAGAGTTAACACTGAAGCTTTCTTT. Amino acids: CASSLGGARVNTEAFF. The chain couples TRBV7-6 to TRBJ1-1; a possible D gene is TRBD1 (5 bases). There are 16 residues in the CDR3. Germline V gene sequence: CDR1 SGHVS, CDR2 FNYEAQ. Trimming stripped 1 base from V and 2 bases from J, with 14 bases between. The full variable domain, its missing parts supplied by reference TRBV7-6 and TRBJ1-1, is GAGVSQSPRYKVTKRGQDVALRCDPISGHVSLYWYRQALGQGPEFLTYFNYEAQQDKSGLPNDRFSAERPEGSISTLTIQRTEQRDSAMYRCASSLGGARVNTEAFFGQGTRLTVV.

The V gene is TRBV3-1, the J gene TRBJ1-2; D remains ambiguous. Germline values: CDR1 LGHDT, CDR2 YNNKEL (reference sequence). Trimming shortened V by 5 bases and J by 5 bases, and 15 bases separated the two germline ends. The CDR3 is 14 amino acids. As DNA, the CDR3 is TGTGCCAGCAGCAGCCTAGACGGAAAATATGGCTACACCTTC. Amino acid sequence: CASSSLDGKYGYTF.

The chain couples TRBV12-3 or TRBV12-4 to TRBJ1-3; D call uncertain. Trimming took off 6 bases at V and 0 bases at J, with 6 bases between the two ends. CDR3 size: 13 residues. CDR3 sequence reads: CASSVNSGNTIYF. CDR3 coding DNA: TGTGCCAGCAGCGTTAACTCTGGAAACACCATATATTTT.

This clonotype was counted a few times. V gene TRBV5-1 combines with J gene TRBJ2-1; D is unresolved. V was trimmed by 0 bases and J by 9 bases, leaving 13 bases between them. Germline loops: CDR1 SGHRS, CDR2 YFSETQ. The CDR3 totals 14 residues. The CDR3 coding sequence is TGCGCCAGCAGCTTGGGACCCGTCTCCCCTGAGCAGTTCTTC. Its translation is CASSLGPVSPEQFF.

This clonotype was observed at least ten times. The rearrangement links TRBV18 to TRBJ2-1; weak D call: TRBD2 (6 bases). This CDR3 is built from 14 residues. The germline V gene encodes CDR1 KGHSH and CDR2 LQKENI. Trimming removed 0 bases at V and 8 bases at J, with 11 bases between. CDR3 sequence: CASSPPSGFDEQFF. CDR3 sequence (DNA): TGTGCCAGCTCACCACCAAGCGGGTTTGATGAGCAGTTCTTC.

In its sample, this clonotype was seen many times. V is TRBV4-1 and J is TRBJ1-1, with TRBD1 identical over 7 bases. After removal of 1 base from V and 6 bases from J, the junction contained 14 bases not matched to a gene. The CDR3 contains 17 residues. Looked up from germline, CDR1 is MGHRA and CDR2 is YSYEKL. The CDR3 is CASSQGPATGNEAEAFF. The CDR3 coding sequence is TGCGCCAGCAGCCAAGGCCCAGCGACAGGGAACGAGGCTGAAGCTTTCTTT.

This clonotype appeared a few times. V is TRBV20-1 and J is TRBJ2-3; TRBD2 agrees at 9 bases. V lost 3 bases and J lost 5; bases outside the gene matches: 6. Germline-derived CDR1 and CDR2 are DFQATT and SNEGSKA (reference sequence). This CDR3 has 14 amino acids. Here the CDR3 reads CSASRRGGQDTQYF. The CDR3 region has the DNA TGCAGTGCTAGCCGGCGGGGGGGCCAAGATACGCAGTATTTT.

This clonotype was picked up a small number of times. The V call is TRBV7-2, the J call TRBJ1-2; 11 bases line up with TRBD1. V gave up 4 bases and J gave up 10 bases; unmatched junction bases: 5. The CDR3 has 13 residues. Germline V CDR1 and CDR2: SGHTA, FQGNSA. CDR3 sequence reads: CASSSGTGGLYTF. Written as DNA, the CDR3 is TGTGCCAGCAGCTCCGGGACAGGGGGTCTCTACACCTTC.

The gene calls are TRBV3-1 and TRBJ2-7, with D perhaps TRBD1 (7 bases). Trimming took 4 bases from V and 4 from J, leaving 14 bases between them. Germline-derived CDR1 and CDR2 are LGHDT and YNNKEL (reference sequence). The CDR3 sequence is 14 residues long. This CDR3 is CASSLGAGQYEQYF. The CDR3 nucleotides are TGTGCCAGCAGCCTTGGGGCGGGACAGTACGAGCAGTACTTC.

This rearrangement joins TRBV5-1 to TRBJ2-7; D call uncertain. This CDR3 is 17 amino acids long. CDR1 is SGHRS and CDR2 is YFSETQ in the germline V gene. Trimming took 0 bases from V and 4 from J, leaving 20 bases between them. In nucleotides, the CDR3 is TGCGCCAGCAGCTTGGCCTTTATTCGTCAGCCCCCTTACGAGCAGTACTTC. This translates into CASSLAFIRQPPYEQYF.

Concerning this clonotype: The germline gene is not matched at one end of the junction; a read error may be the cause. The chain is built from TRBV6-6 and TRBJ2-1, with D possibly being TRBD1 (6 bases). This CDR3 is built from 14 residues. CDR1 and CDR2 from the germline V gene are MNHNY and SVGAGI (reference sequence). DNA of the CDR3: TGTGCCGGCAGTCAGGGGCCCGCTTACAATGAGCAGTTCTTC. Amino acid sequence: CAGSQGPAYNEQFF.